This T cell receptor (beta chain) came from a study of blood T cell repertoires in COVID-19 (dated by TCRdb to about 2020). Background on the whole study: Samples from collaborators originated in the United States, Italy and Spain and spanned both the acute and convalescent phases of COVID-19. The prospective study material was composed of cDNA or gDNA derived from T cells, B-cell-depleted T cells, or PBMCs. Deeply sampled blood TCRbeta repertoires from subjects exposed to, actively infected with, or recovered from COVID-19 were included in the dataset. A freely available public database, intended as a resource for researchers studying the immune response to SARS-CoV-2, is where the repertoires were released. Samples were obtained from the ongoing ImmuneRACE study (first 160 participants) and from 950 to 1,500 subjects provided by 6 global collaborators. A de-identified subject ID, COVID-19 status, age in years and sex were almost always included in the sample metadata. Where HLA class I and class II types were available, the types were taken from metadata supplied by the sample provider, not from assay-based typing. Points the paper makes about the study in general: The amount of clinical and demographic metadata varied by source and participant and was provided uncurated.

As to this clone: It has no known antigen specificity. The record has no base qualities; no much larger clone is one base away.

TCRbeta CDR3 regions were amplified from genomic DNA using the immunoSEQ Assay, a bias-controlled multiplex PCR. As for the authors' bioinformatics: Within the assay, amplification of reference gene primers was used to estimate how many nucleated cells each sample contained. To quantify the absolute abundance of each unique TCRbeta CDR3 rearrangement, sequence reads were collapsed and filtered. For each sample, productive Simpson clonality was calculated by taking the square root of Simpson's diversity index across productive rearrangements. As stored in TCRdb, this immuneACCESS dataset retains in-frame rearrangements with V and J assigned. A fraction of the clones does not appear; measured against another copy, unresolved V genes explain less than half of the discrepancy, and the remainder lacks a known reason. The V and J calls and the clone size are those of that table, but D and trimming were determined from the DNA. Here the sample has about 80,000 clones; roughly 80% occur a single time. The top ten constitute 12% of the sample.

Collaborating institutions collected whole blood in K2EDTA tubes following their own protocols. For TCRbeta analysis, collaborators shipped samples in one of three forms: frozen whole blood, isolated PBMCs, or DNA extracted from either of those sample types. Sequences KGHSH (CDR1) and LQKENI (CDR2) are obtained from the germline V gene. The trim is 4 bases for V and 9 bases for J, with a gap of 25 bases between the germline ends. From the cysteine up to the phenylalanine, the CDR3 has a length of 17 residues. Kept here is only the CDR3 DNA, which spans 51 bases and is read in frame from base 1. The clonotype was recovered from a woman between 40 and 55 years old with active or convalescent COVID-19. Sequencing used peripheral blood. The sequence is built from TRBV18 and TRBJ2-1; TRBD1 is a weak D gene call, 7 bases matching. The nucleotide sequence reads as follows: TGTGCCAGCTCACTCAGGGGGTGGGCTAGCGTTCACGGTGAGCAGTTCTTC. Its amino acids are CASSLRGWASVHGEQFF.